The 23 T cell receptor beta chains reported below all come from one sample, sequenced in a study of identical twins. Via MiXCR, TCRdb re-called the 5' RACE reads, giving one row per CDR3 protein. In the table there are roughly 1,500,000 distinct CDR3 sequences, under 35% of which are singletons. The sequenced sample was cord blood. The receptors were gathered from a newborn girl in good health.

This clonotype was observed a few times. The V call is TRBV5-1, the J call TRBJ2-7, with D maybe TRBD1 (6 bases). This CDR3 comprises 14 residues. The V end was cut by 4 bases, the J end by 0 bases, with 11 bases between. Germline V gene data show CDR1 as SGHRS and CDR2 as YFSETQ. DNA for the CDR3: TGCGCCAGCAGCGCCGGGACAAACTCCTACGAGCAGTACTTC. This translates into CASSAGTNSYEQYF.

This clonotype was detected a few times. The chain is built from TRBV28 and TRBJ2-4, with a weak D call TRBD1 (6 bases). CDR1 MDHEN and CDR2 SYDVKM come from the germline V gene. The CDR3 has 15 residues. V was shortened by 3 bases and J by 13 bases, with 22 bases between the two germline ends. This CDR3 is CASSFRQDSRGEQYF. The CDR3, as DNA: TGTGCCAGCAGTTTTAGACAGGACTCCCGAGGGGAGCAGTACTTC.

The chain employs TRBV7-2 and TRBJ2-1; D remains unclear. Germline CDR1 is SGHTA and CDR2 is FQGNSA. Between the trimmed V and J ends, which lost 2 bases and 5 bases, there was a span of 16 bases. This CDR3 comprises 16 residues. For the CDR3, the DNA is TGTGCCAGCAGCTTAAATCTTGTTACGACCGACAATGAGCAGTTCTTC. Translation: CASSLNLVTTDNEQFF.

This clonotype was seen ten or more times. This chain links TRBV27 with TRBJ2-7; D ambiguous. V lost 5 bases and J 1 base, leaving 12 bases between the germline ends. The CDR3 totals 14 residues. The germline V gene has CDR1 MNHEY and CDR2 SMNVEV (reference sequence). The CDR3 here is CASSPSGYSYEQYF. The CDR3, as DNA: TGTGCCAGCAGTCCCTCGGGCTATTCCTACGAGCAGTACTTC.

The CDR3, as DNA: TGTGCCAGCAGCTTAGCGGCCAGCTCTGGAAACACCATATATTTT. Residues: CASSLAASSGNTIYF. The rearrangement links TRBV7-2 to TRBJ1-3, with D hard to call. This CDR3 is 15 amino acids long. V gave up 0 bases and J gave up 0 bases, with 6 bases separating them. The germline CDR1 and CDR2 sequences are SGHTA and FQGNSA.

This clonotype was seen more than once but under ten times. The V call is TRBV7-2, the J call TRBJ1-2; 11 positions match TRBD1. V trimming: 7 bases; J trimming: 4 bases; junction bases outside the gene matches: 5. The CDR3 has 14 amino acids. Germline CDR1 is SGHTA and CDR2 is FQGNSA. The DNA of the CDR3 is TGTGCCAGCACCCGGACAGGGGGCAGCTATGGCTACACCTTC. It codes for CASTRTGGSYGYTF.

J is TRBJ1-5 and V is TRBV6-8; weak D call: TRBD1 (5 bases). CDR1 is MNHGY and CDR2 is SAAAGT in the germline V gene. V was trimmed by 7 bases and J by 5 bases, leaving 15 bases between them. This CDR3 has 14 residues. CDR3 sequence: CASTRQTGDQPQHF. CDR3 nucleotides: TGTGCCAGCACACGGCAAACAGGCGATCAGCCCCAGCATTTT.

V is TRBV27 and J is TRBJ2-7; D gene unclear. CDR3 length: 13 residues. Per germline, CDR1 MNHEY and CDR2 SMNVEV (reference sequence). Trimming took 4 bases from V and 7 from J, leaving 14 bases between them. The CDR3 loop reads CASSSRPYSEQYF. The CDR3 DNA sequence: TGTGCCAGCAGTTCCAGACCCTACAGTGAGCAGTACTTC.

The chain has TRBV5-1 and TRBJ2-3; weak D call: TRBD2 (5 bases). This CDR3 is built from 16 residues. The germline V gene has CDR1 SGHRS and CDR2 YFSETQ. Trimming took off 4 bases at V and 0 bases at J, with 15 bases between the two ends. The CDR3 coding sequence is TGCGCCAGCAGCCAATCCACGCCGGGAAGCACAGATACGCAGTATTTT. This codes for CASSQSTPGSTDTQYF.

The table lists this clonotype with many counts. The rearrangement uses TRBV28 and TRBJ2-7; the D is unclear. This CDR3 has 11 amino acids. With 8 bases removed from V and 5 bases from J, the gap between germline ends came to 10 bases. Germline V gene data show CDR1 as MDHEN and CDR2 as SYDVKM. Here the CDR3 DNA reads TGTGCCAGCGGCGACCCCAACGAGCAGTACTTC. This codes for CASGDPNEQYF.

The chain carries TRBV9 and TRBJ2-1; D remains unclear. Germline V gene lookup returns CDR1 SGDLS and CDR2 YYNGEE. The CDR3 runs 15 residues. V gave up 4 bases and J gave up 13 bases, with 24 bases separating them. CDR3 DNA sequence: TGTGCCAGCAGCAAAAGGGCCCTGACACAAGAGACCCAGTTCTTC. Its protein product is CASSKRALTQETQFF.

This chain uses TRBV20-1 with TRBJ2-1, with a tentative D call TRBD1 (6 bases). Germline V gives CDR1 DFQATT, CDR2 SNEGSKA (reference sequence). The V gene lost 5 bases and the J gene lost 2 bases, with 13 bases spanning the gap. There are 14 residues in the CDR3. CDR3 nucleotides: TGCAGTGCTCACGACAGGAACGCCTACAATGAGCAGTTCTTC. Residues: CSAHDRNAYNEQFF.

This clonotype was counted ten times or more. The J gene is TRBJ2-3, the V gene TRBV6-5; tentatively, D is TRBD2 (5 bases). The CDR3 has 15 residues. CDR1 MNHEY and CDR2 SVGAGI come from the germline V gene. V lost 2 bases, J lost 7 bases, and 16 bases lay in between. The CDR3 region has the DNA TGTGCCAGCAGTTACCCGAGGAGGAGATTAAATACGCAGTATTTT. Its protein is CASSYPRRRLNTQYF.

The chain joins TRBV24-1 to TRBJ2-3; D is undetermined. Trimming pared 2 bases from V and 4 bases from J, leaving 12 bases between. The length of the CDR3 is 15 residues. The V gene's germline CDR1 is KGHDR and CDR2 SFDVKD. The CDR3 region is CATSDSVGNPDTQYF. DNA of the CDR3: TGTGCCACCAGTGATTCCGTTGGCAATCCAGATACGCAGTATTTT.

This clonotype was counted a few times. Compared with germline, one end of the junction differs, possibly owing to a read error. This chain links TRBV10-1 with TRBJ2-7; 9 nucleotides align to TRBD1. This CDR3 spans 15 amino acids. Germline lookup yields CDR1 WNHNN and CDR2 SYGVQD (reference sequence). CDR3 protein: CASSEGGTGSYEQYF. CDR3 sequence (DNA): TGTGCCAGCAGTGAAGGGGGGACAGGGTCGTACGAGCAGTACTTC.

The CDR3 spells CSASQAMNTEAFF. The DNA for the CDR3 is TGCAGTGCTAGCCAGGCTATGAACACTGAAGCTTTCTTT. The rearrangement joins TRBV20-1 to TRBJ1-1; D call uncertain. Germline V CDR1 and CDR2: DFQATT, SNEGSKA (reference sequence). The CDR3 covers 13 residues. The V end lost 3 bases, the J end lost 0 bases, and 8 bases lay between the germline ends.

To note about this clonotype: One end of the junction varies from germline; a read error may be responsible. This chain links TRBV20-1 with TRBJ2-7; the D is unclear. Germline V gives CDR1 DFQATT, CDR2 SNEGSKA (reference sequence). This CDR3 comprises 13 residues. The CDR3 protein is CSARRTISYKQYF. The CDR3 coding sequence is TGCAGTGCTAGGAGGACGATTTCCTACAAGCAGTACTTC.

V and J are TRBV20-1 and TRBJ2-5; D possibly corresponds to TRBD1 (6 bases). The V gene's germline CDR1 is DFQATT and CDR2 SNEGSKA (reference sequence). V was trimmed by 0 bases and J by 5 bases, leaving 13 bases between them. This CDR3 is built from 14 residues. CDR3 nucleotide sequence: TGCAGTGCTAGAGATCTGCCAGGGGCGGAGACCCAGTACTTC. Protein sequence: CSARDLPGAETQYF.

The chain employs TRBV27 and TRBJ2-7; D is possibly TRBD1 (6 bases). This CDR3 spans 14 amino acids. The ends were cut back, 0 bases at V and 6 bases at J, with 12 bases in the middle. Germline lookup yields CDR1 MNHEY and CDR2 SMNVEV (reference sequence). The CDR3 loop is CASSLSYRVSEQYF. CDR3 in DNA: TGTGCCAGCAGTTTATCTTACAGGGTAAGCGAGCAGTACTTC.

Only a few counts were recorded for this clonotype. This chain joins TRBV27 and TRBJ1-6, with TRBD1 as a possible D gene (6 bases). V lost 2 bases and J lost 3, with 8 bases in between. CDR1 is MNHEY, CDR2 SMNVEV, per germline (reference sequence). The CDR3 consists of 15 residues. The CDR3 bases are TGTGCCAGCAGTTTACGGGGGCACTATAATTCACCCCTCCACTTT. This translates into CASSLRGHYNSPLHF.

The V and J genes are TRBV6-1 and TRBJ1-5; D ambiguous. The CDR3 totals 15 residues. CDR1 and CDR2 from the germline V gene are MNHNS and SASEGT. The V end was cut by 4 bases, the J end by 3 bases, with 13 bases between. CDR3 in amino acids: CASSVRVSYNQPQHF. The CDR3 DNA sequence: TGTGCCAGCAGTGTCCGAGTCAGTTACAATCAGCCCCAGCATTTT.

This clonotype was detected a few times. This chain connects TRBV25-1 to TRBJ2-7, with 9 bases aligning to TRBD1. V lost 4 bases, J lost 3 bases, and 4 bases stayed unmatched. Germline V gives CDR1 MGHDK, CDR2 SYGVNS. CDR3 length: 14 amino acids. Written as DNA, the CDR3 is TGTGCCAGCAGTGCCCAGACAGGGGGCTACGAGCAGTACTTC. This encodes CASSAQTGGYEQYF.

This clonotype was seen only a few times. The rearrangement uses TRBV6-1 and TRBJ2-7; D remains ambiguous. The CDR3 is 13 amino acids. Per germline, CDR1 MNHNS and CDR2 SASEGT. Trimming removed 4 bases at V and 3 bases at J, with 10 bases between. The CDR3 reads CASSVIIHYEQYF. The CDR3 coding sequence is TGTGCCAGCAGTGTAATCATTCACTACGAGCAGTACTTC.